One sample yielded the 26 T cell receptor beta chains listed below, sequenced in a study of T-cell memory formation after mild COVID-19. TCRdb recomputed calls from the 5' RACE reads with MiXCR, one row per CDR3 protein. The repertoire consists of roughly 280,000 distinct CDR3 sequences, with over 7% occurring once and the leading ten covering about 22%. Input material: PBMCs or a T cell subset sorted from them (not recorded which). All receptors derive from a man between 18 and 35 years old who had mild COVID-19 (a few samples of this study predate the infection). Cell type and time point are not known.

The chain has TRBV7-2 and TRBJ1-4; D not certain. The CDR3 has 17 amino acids. Per germline, CDR1 SGHTA and CDR2 FQGNSA. The V end was cut by 5 bases, the J end by 4 bases, with 20 bases between. The CDR3 loop is CASSVGPPGSNNEKLFF. CDR3 coding DNA: TGTGCCAGCAGCGTTGGCCCCCCCGGGTCCAATAATGAAAAACTGTTTTTT.

The rearrangement links TRBV29-1 to TRBJ1-1, with unresolved D. CDR1 is SQVTM and CDR2 is ANQGSEA in the germline V gene. V lost 7 bases to trimming and J lost 6 bases, with 18 bases between them. This CDR3 region has 13 residues. The CDR3: CSAERTTGAEAFF. CDR3 in DNA: TGCAGCGCCGAACGAACCACCGGCGCTGAAGCTTTCTTT.

The gene calls are TRBV2 and TRBJ2-3, with D uncertain. The CDR3 totals 14 residues. Looked up from germline, CDR1 is SNHLY and CDR2 is FYNNEI. The V end was cut by 8 bases, the J end by 1 base, with 13 bases between. Here the CDR3 reads CASVRLRGTDTQYF. The CDR3 DNA is TGTGCCAGCGTTAGGTTACGGGGCACAGATACGCAGTATTTT.

The V gene is TRBV18, the J gene TRBJ2-5, with 11 bases matching TRBD2. The V and J ends lost 3 bases and 4 bases, in that order; junction bases with no gene match: 10. The CDR3 consists of 17 residues. Germline CDR1 KGHSH, CDR2 LQKENI. The CDR3 nucleotides read TGTGCCAGCTCACCTAAAGGGACTAGCGGCGAAGTAGAGACCCAGTACTTC. This gives the protein CASSPKGTSGEVETQYF.

This clonotype was seen ten or more times. The J gene is TRBJ1-6, the V gene TRBV5-1; 7 bases fit TRBD1. The CDR3 totals 14 residues. The germline V gene encodes CDR1 SGHRS and CDR2 YFSETQ. After removal of 5 bases from V and 10 bases from J, the junction contained 9 bases not matched to a gene. CDR3 in DNA: TGCGCCAGCAGGGGGGACAGTCATCTCTCACCCCTCCACTTT. Residues: CASRGDSHLSPLHF.

V gene TRBV10-3 combines with J gene TRBJ1-5; D gene ambiguous. Germline assignment: CDR1 ENHRY and CDR2 SYGVKD. The CDR3 extends over 13 amino acids. V lost 7 bases to trimming and J lost 6 bases, with 13 bases between them. CDR3 bases: TGTGCCATCACCGCGGACGTCTCTCAGCCCCAGCATTTT. This sequence encodes CAITADVSQPQHF.

CDR3 region: CSKSGGEDTQYF. The CDR3 DNA reads as TGCAGCAAGAGCGGGGGGGAGGATACGCAGTATTTT. The V call is TRBV29-1, the J call TRBJ2-3, with 10 bases identical to TRBD2. The V gene's germline CDR1 is SQVTM and CDR2 ANQGSEA. The CDR3 runs 12 residues. The ends lost 8 bases at V and 6 bases at J; junction bases unmatched: 5.

V usage is TRBV11-2 and J usage is TRBJ2-4; tentative D call: TRBD2 (7 bases). CDR1 is SGHAT and CDR2 is FQNNGV in the germline V gene. Between the trimmed V and J ends, which lost 5 bases and 0 bases, there was a span of 11 bases. The CDR3 runs 15 residues. CDR3 bases: TGTGCCAGCAGCGCCGGGGGGCTAGCCAAAAACATTCAGTACTTC. Translating gives CASSAGGLAKNIQYF. The entire variable domain, with the rest obtained from reference TRBV11-2 and TRBJ2-4, is as follows: EAGVAQSPRYKIIEKRQSVAFWCNPISGHATLYWYQQILGQGPKLLIQFQNNGVVDDSQLPKDRFSAERLKGVDSTLKIQPAKLEDSAVYLCASSAGGLAKNIQYFGAGTRLSVL.

This rearrangement joins TRBV7-9 to TRBJ2-3; perhaps D is TRBD1 or TRBD2 (6 bases each). V was pared by 1 base and J by 4 bases, with 9 bases between. Germline V gene data show CDR1 as SEHNR and CDR2 as FQNEAQ (reference sequence). CDR3 length: 14 amino acids. CDR3 nucleotide sequence: TGTGCCAGCAGCTTAGGGGGGGCACCAGATACGCAGTATTTT. As protein: CASSLGGAPDTQYF.

The rearrangement links TRBV5-1 to TRBJ2-1, with a possible D match to TRBD2 (6 bases). The CDR3 loop spans 15 amino acids. Germline V gene data show CDR1 as SGHRS and CDR2 as YFSETQ. The V end lost 4 bases, the J end lost 8 bases, and 19 bases lay between the germline ends. The CDR3 protein is CASSLQSGGEDEQFF. The CDR3 region has the DNA TGCGCCAGCAGCCTCCAATCAGGAGGGGAGGATGAGCAGTTCTTC.

This clonotype was counted at least ten times. J is TRBJ2-1 and V is TRBV5-1; 11 bases are a match to TRBD2. Trimming at V came to 4 bases and at J to 10 bases, leaving 7 bases not matched to a gene. The CDR3 loop spans 14 amino acids. CDR1 and CDR2 from the germline V gene are SGHRS and YFSETQ. Here the CDR3 DNA reads TGCGCCAGCAGCCTGGGACTAGCGGCATCCGAGCAGTTCTTC. Its translation is CASSLGLAASEQFF.

This clonotype came up a few times. The rearrangement uses TRBV30 and TRBJ2-1, with 11 bases identical to TRBD2. The J segment lost 6 bases and the V segment lost 1 base, leaving 2 bases of the junction unmatched. Germline assignment: CDR1 GTSNPN and CDR2 SVGIG (reference sequence). CDR3 length: 14 amino acids. CDR3 coding DNA: TGTGCCTGGAGTGGGCTAGCGGGGGGCAATGAGCAGTTCTTC. Protein sequence: CAWSGLAGGNEQFF.

This clonotype was observed a handful of times. V usage is TRBV24-1 and J usage is TRBJ2-3, with TRBD2 identical over 12 bases. The V segment lost 4 bases and the J segment 3 bases; nucleotides outside the gene matches: 10. The CDR3 loop spans 18 amino acids. Per germline, CDR1 KGHDR and CDR2 SFDVKD. The DNA of the CDR3 is TGTGCCACCAGTGAGGCATTACTAGCGGGGGGACGTACAGATACGCAGTATTTT. This gives the protein CATSEALLAGGRTDTQYF.

This sequence joins TRBV5-4 and TRBJ2-5; 7 bases line up with TRBD1. The junction had 8 bases not matched to a gene; V was cut back by 10 bases and J by 5 bases. Germline CDR1 reads SGHNT; CDR2 reads YYREEE (reference sequence). This CDR3 spans 12 amino acids. CDR3 protein: CAFQQGRETQYF. In DNA form, the CDR3 reads TGTGCCTTTCAACAGGGGCGGGAGACCCAGTACTTC.

This clonotype has more than one count but fewer than ten. The chain recombines TRBV15 with TRBJ2-3; 10 nucleotides match TRBD1. Trimming removed 0 bases from V and 5 bases from J; junction bases left unmatched: 8. The CDR3 covers 17 residues. Per germline, CDR1 LNHNV and CDR2 YYDKDF (reference sequence). CDR3 coding DNA: TGTGCCACCAGCAGAGATTGGAGGACAGGGGGGGGAGATACGCAGTATTTT. The encoded protein is CATSRDWRTGGGDTQYF.

This clonotype showed up just a few times. The chain employs TRBV20-1 and TRBJ2-7, with D tentatively TRBD1 (6 bases). The CDR3 runs to 13 residues. The germline CDR1 and CDR2 sequences are DFQATT and SNEGSKA (reference sequence). The ends were cut back, 0 bases at V and 3 bases at J, with 9 bases in the middle. In DNA form, the CDR3 reads TGCAGTGCTAGAGAGGACAGATTCTACGAGCAGTACGTC. Residues: CSAREDRFYEQYV.

The sample holds a few counts of this clonotype. This rearrangement joins TRBV12-3 or TRBV12-4 to TRBJ1-5; the D gene is possibly TRBD1 (5 bases). Between the trimmed V and J ends, which lost 1 base and 2 bases, there was a span of 9 bases. CDR3 length: 15 residues. The CDR3 sequence is CASSLGGGGNQPQHF. The CDR3 DNA reads TGTGCCAGCAGTTTAGGGGGAGGGGGCAATCAGCCCCAGCATTTT.

The CDR3 loop reads CASSQQTVTYEQYF. CDR3 nucleotides: TGTGCCAGCAGCCAACAGACAGTTACCTACGAGCAGTACTTC. This chain joins TRBV14 and TRBJ2-7, with D maybe TRBD1 (5 bases). In germline, CDR1 is SGHDN, CDR2 FVKESK. The CDR3 runs 14 residues. Trimming shortened V by 2 bases and J by 2 bases, and 10 bases separated the two germline ends. The complete variable domain, with remaining parts taken from reference TRBV14 and TRBJ2-7, reads EAGVTQFPSHSVIEKGQTVTLRCDPISGHDNLYWYRRVMGKEIKFLLHFVKESKQDESGMPNNRFLAERTGGTYSTLKVQPAELEDSGVYFCASSQQTVTYEQYFGPGTRLTVT.

This clonotype was counted many times. The chain's CDR3 is CASSPTGSYEQYV. The CDR3 DNA reads as TGTGCCAGCAGCCCCACAGGGTCTTACGAGCAGTACGTC. The chain combines TRBV5-5 with TRBJ2-7; maybe TRBD1 (6 bases). Germline V gene sequence: CDR1 SGHKS, CDR2 YYEKEE (reference sequence). The CDR3 totals 13 residues. Trimming pared 4 bases from V and 4 bases from J, leaving 12 bases between.

This clonotype was found a few times. This chain links TRBV11-3 with TRBJ2-5; 9 nucleotides match TRBD1. Germline V gives CDR1 SGHNT, CDR2 YENEEA. V was pared by 5 bases and J by 4 bases, with 11 bases of the junction left unmatched. The CDR3 runs to 16 residues. CDR3 region: CASSQRQGGVGETQYF. The CDR3 region has the DNA TGTGCCAGCAGCCAAAGACAGGGGGGTGTGGGAGAGACCCAGTACTTC.

The chain is built from TRBV20-1 and TRBJ2-1; TRBD2 matches at 7 bases. The V gene's germline CDR1 is DFQATT and CDR2 SNEGSKA (reference sequence). With 3 bases clipped from V and 6 bases from J, the junction kept 5 bases outside the gene matches. This CDR3 has 13 residues. DNA of the CDR3: TGCAGTGCTAGGATTGGGGGGGGCAATGAGCAGTTCTTC. Amino acid sequence: CSARIGGGNEQFF.

This sequence joins TRBV30 and TRBJ1-1; no definite D call. Germline loops: CDR1 GTSNPN, CDR2 SVGIG (reference sequence). Trimming removed 5 bases at V and 4 bases at J, with 8 bases between. The CDR3 spans 11 residues. The CDR3 sequence: CAWARPTEAFF. The DNA of the CDR3 is TGTGCCTGGGCCCGCCCCACTGAAGCTTTCTTT.

Ten or more counts support this clonotype. This sequence joins TRBV20-1 and TRBJ2-3; TRBD2 matches at 11 bases. The CDR3 covers 14 residues. The V and J ends lost 3 bases and 4 bases, in that order; junction bases with no gene match: 3. Germline V gene sequence: CDR1 DFQATT, CDR2 SNEGSKA (reference sequence). The CDR3 coding sequence is TGCAGTGCTAGTGATAGCGGGGGGGCAGATACGCAGTATTTT. It codes for CSASDSGGADTQYF.

This clonotype was seen only a few times. This chain connects TRBV5-1 to TRBJ1-2, with D perhaps TRBD1 (5 bases). The CDR3 contains 14 residues. V was cut by 0 bases and J by 5 bases, with 11 bases left in between. Germline V gene sequence: CDR1 SGHRS, CDR2 YFSETQ. This CDR3 reads CASSLAAAGYGYTF. As DNA, the CDR3 is TGCGCCAGCAGCTTGGCCGCGGCAGGGTATGGCTACACCTTC.

This clonotype occurred many times. The chain employs TRBV7-7 and TRBJ2-7; D call uncertain. The V end lost 5 bases, the J end lost 0 bases, and 11 bases lay between the germline ends. Germline CDR1 and CDR2: SSHAT and FNYEAQ (reference sequence). This CDR3 has 14 residues. The CDR3 DNA follows: TGTGCCAGCAGCGAGAGTACAGCCTCCTACGAGCAGTACTTC. Its translation is CASSESTASYEQYF.

This clonotype was observed a few times. The rearrangement joins TRBV12-3 or TRBV12-4 to TRBJ1-2; no definite D call. The CDR3 runs 14 residues. V lost 5 bases and J 8 bases, leaving 18 bases between the germline ends. This CDR3 is CASSPYQWIGGYTF. DNA for the CDR3: TGTGCCAGCAGTCCCTACCAGTGGATCGGGGGCTACACCTTC.